The next 6 T cell receptor beta chains were all read from a single sample in a study of CD8+ T cells in alopecia areata. RNA, once extracted, was reverse transcribed into cDNA for use as the sequencing template. This table comes from immunoSEQ multiplex PCR, and its TCRdb copy is limited to in-frame clones, with some not included. The data contain some 51,000 clones, around 96% of them seen just once; the ten biggest clones take up around 24%. This sample comprised CD8+ T cells sorted from blood, obtained at week 0. These receptors were obtained from a human donor with alopecia areata.

The J gene is TRBJ1-6, the V gene TRBV7-9; no reliable D call. The ends were cut back, 5 bases at V and 10 bases at J, with 15 bases in the middle. Germline V gene sequence: CDR1 SEHNR, CDR2 FQNEAQ (reference sequence). This CDR3 has 14 amino acids. CDR3 nucleotides: TGTGCCAGCAGCGCCTTGGAGACTGGCTCACCCCTCCACTTT. It translates to CASSALETGSPLHF.

The chain recombines TRBV9 with TRBJ2-1; D is possibly TRBD2 (5 bases). The V end was cut by 0 bases, the J end by 8 bases, with 15 bases between. The V gene's germline CDR1 is SGDLS and CDR2 YYNGEE. This CDR3 comprises 15 residues. In nucleotides, the CDR3 is TGTGCCAGCAGCGTAGAGGCTAGCCCAGGAGATGAGCAGTTCTTC. Translating gives CASSVEASPGDEQFF. The variable domain in full, completed from reference TRBV9 and TRBJ2-1, reads DSGVTQTPKHLITATGQRVTLRCSPRSGDLSVYWYQQSLDQGLQFLIQYYNGEERAKGNILERFSAQQFPDLHSELNLSSLELGDSALYFCASSVEASPGDEQFFGPGTRLTVL.

Only one count was recorded for this clone. This chain's CDR3 is CASSQYSYEQYF. The CDR3 coding sequence is TGTGCCAGCAGCCAGTACAGCTACGAGCAGTACTTC. The rearrangement joins TRBV5-6 to TRBJ2-7; D is unclear. Germline V CDR1 and CDR2: SGHDT, YYEEEE. With 4 bases removed from V and 3 bases from J, the gap between germline ends came to 8 bases. This CDR3 contains 12 residues.

CDR3 sequence reads: CASSLAGTQYF. The DNA of the CDR3 is TGTGCCAGCAGCTTAGCGGGGACCCAGTACTTC. The rearrangement links TRBV7-8 to TRBJ2-5; D call uncertain. V was clipped by 0 bases and J by 7 bases, with 3 bases between them. The CDR3 extends over 11 amino acids. Germline loops: CDR1 SGHVS, CDR2 FQNEAQ.

The CDR3 DNA is TGCGCCAGCAGCCAGGGGGGACTTTCGATCTACGAGCAGTACTTC. The encoded protein is CASSQGGLSIYEQYF. V and J are TRBV4-1 and TRBJ2-7; TRBD2 is a possible D gene (6 bases). Deletions cut 3 bases from V and 3 bases from J, with 15 bases between. This CDR3 region has 15 residues. Germline V lookup: CDR1 MGHRA, CDR2 YSYEKL.

The chain couples TRBV30 to TRBJ2-1; D remains ambiguous. Deletions cut 5 bases from V and 0 bases from J, with 8 bases between. The CDR3 length is 13 residues. Germline-derived CDR1 and CDR2 are GTSNPN and SVGIG (reference sequence). The CDR3 spells CAWESLSYNEQFF. CDR3 bases: TGTGCCTGGGAAAGCCTCTCCTACAATGAGCAGTTCTTC. Full variable domain (remainder filled in from reference TRBV30 and TRBJ2-1): SQTIHQWPATLVQPVGSPLSLECTVEGTSNPNLYWYRQAAGRGLQLLFYSVGIGQISSEVPQNLSASRPQDRQFILSSKKLLLSDSGFYLCAWESLSYNEQFFGPGTRLTVL.